Presented here are 29 T cell receptor beta chains from one specimen sequenced in a study of technical replicates of blood from a handful of donors. Sequencing used immunoSEQ multiplex PCR; TCRdb keeps in-frame clones, though not all of them. The table shows under 75,000 clones, with roughly 94% occurring only once. Material: T cells isolated from PBMCs. The source is a human donor in good health.

This clone was recorded a few times. J is TRBJ1-5 and V is TRBV10-2, with 9 bases that match TRBD1. The CDR3 loop spans 14 amino acids. With 10 bases clipped from V and 1 base from J, the junction kept 5 bases outside the gene matches. The germline gives CDR1 WSHSY, CDR2 SAAADI. CDR3 region: CATLDRGSNQPQHF. CDR3 in DNA: TGCGCCACCCTGGACAGGGGAAGCAATCAGCCCCAGCATTTT.

J is TRBJ2-5 and V is TRBV7-6; D is undetermined. The germline CDR1 and CDR2 sequences are SGHVS and FNYEAQ. The CDR3 spans 13 residues. The V and J ends lost 5 bases and 5 bases respectively, with 12 bases between them. CDR3 loop: CASSQEMEETQYF. The DNA of the CDR3 is TGTGCCAGCAGCCAAGAGATGGAGGAGACCCAGTACTTC.

This clone has only one observation. The rearrangement uses TRBV10-3 and TRBJ2-5, with D tentatively TRBD2 (6 bases). Trimming took 7 bases from V and 5 from J, leaving 14 bases between them. Per the germline V gene, CDR1 is ENHRY and CDR2 is SYGVKD. The CDR3 loop spans 13 amino acids. Here the CDR3 reads CAITGSAGETQYF. DNA of the CDR3: TGTGCCATCACCGGTAGCGCGGGGGAGACCCAGTACTTC.

This clone was seen only a few times. For the CDR3, the DNA is TGTGCCAGCTTTCTGGGGGCCGCAGGGAAGAATGAAAAACTGTTTTTT. This sequence encodes CASFLGAAGKNEKLFF. V gene TRBV7-9 combines with J gene TRBJ1-4, with D possibly matching TRBD1 (6 bases). The germline CDR1 and CDR2 sequences are SEHNR and FQNEAQ (reference sequence). Trimming cost V 8 bases and J 5 bases, with 21 bases left between them. This CDR3 is built from 16 residues.

This clone occurred once. V is TRBV7-2 and J is TRBJ2-2; 9 bases fit TRBD2. After removal of 3 bases from V and 7 bases from J, the junction contained 9 bases not matched to a gene. Germline assignment: CDR1 SGHTA and CDR2 FQGNSA. This CDR3 is built from 16 residues. DNA of the CDR3: TGTGCCAGCAGCTTCCTAGCGGGAAGGAGGGACGGGGAGCTGTTTTTT. This gives the protein CASSFLAGRRDGELFF.

The CDR3 nucleotides read TGTGCCAGCAGGCGACAGGGGGCAAGCAATCAGCCCCAGCATTTT. This gives the protein CASRRQGASNQPQHF. The V and J genes are TRBV6-5 and TRBJ1-5; 10 nucleotides line up with TRBD1. The CDR3 runs to 15 residues. Germline CDR1 and CDR2: MNHEY and SVGAGI. V lost 6 bases, J lost 1 base, and 3 bases stayed unmatched.

This clone occurred a few times. The chain uses TRBV27 and TRBJ1-1; no reliable D call. CDR1 MNHEY and CDR2 SMNVEV come from the germline V gene (reference sequence). The ends were cut back, 3 bases at V and 0 bases at J, with 8 bases in the middle. The CDR3 runs to 14 residues. Written as DNA, the CDR3 is TGTGCCAGCAGTTTTTTCGGGTTGAACACTGAAGCTTTCTTT. This translates into CASSFFGLNTEAFF.

The chain links TRBV5-6 to TRBJ1-2; 9 nucleotides line up with TRBD1. The CDR3 runs 12 residues. Germline V gene data show CDR1 as SGHDT and CDR2 as YYEEEE. V was clipped by 5 bases and J by 8 bases; unmatched bases: 4. CDR3 in DNA: TGTGCCAGCAGTACAGGGGGCGCGGGCTACACCTTC. Residues: CASSTGGAGYTF.

The table lists this clone with a few counts. As DNA, the CDR3 is TGTGCCAGCAGCGTAGGCGGGAGTAACGCGGGTGAGCAGTTCTTC. This encodes CASSVGGSNAGEQFF. The rearrangement uses TRBV9 and TRBJ2-1, with 7 bases lining up with TRBD2. The CDR3 runs 15 residues. Germline assignment: CDR1 SGDLS and CDR2 YYNGEE. Trimming at V came to 0 bases and at J to 9 bases, leaving 9 bases not matched to a gene.

This chain uses TRBV28 with TRBJ2-7; the match to TRBD1 covers 9 bases. The CDR3 consists of 15 residues. CDR1 is MDHEN, CDR2 SYDVKM, per germline. V lost 4 bases and J lost 4; bases outside the gene matches: 8. The CDR3 DNA reads as TGTGCCAGCAGTTGGGGGACAGGGAAATTGTACGAGCAGTACTTC. Translating it yields CASSWGTGKLYEQYF.

This clone is a singleton in its sample. This sequence joins TRBV5-1 and TRBJ2-3, with D possibly being TRBD2 (5 bases). The CDR3 spans 14 residues. The germline V gene has CDR1 SGHRS and CDR2 YFSETQ. With 4 bases removed from V and 1 base from J, the gap between germline ends came to 10 bases. The CDR3 DNA reads as TGCGCCAGCAGCGGGAGACGAGGCACAGATACGCAGTATTTT. It encodes CASSGRRGTDTQYF.

The rearrangement links TRBV18 to TRBJ1-1, with 8 nucleotides matching TRBD1. In germline, CDR1 is KGHSH, CDR2 LQKENI. CDR3 size: 15 residues. Trimming removed 4 bases from V and 2 bases from J; junction bases left unmatched: 6. In DNA form, the CDR3 reads TGTGCCAGCTCACTTGGGACAGGAATCAACACTGAAGCTTTCTTT. This translates into CASSLGTGINTEAFF.

The CDR3: CASSPVPSGQRVREQYF. The CDR3 DNA is TGTGCCAGCAGTCCGGTTCCTTCGGGACAGAGGGTAAGGGAGCAGTACTTC. This chain connects TRBV27 to TRBJ2-7, with 7 bases matching TRBD1. CDR1 is MNHEY and CDR2 is SMNVEV in the germline V gene (reference sequence). J lost 7 bases, V lost 5 bases, and 20 bases had no gene match. The length of the CDR3 is 17 residues.

The sample holds one count of this clone. The chain employs TRBV28 and TRBJ2-1, with unresolved D. The CDR3 sequence is 12 residues long. V lost 7 bases and J lost 6, with 10 bases in between. Germline CDR1 MDHEN, CDR2 SYDVKM. In DNA, the CDR3 is TGTGCCAGCAACTCAGGTCCCAATGAGCAGTTCTTC. Protein sequence: CASNSGPNEQFF.

This clone occurred once. This chain uses TRBV4-1 with TRBJ1-3; D ambiguous. Germline V CDR1 and CDR2: MGHRA, YSYEKL. The CDR3 consists of 16 residues. V was cut by 3 bases and J by 0 bases, with 12 bases left in between. The CDR3 DNA is TGCGCCAGCAGCCACGGGAACCCAAGCTCTGGAAACACCATATATTTT. As protein: CASSHGNPSSGNTIYF.

The count of this clone is one. The chain joins TRBV18 to TRBJ2-7; TRBD2 agrees at 8 bases. Per germline, CDR1 KGHSH and CDR2 LQKENI. The CDR3 totals 15 residues. V lost 3 bases, J lost 4 bases, and 8 bases stayed unmatched. The CDR3 nucleotides are TGTGCCAGCTCACCCCCCGGAAGCGGGAGTTACGAGCAGTACTTC. Its protein product is CASSPPGSGSYEQYF.

The gene calls are TRBV6-1 and TRBJ1-5; 9 bases map to TRBD1. The CDR3 loop spans 15 amino acids. Per the germline V gene, CDR1 is MNHNS and CDR2 is SASEGT. V shed 9 bases and J 2 bases; nucleotides not matched to a gene: 8. Written as DNA, the CDR3 is TGTGCCAGTCAACAGGGGGCGCTCGGCAATCAGCCCCAGCATTTT. Amino acids: CASQQGALGNQPQHF.

V usage is TRBV6-1 and J usage is TRBJ2-7; 12 nucleotides line up with TRBD2. Germline trimming cut 1 base from V and 6 bases from J; bases unmatched to any gene: 13. CDR1 is MNHNS and CDR2 is SASEGT in the germline V gene. The CDR3 runs to 18 residues. The CDR3 is CASSEVASGRALGSEQYF. The DNA of the CDR3 is TGTGCCAGCAGTGAAGTGGCTAGCGGGAGGGCCCTTGGCTCCGAGCAGTACTTC.

The chain has TRBV7-3 and TRBJ2-1; 9 bases align to TRBD2. Germline V CDR1 and CDR2: SGHTA, FQGTGA. After removal of 3 bases from V and 4 bases from J, the junction contained 7 bases not matched to a gene. The CDR3 contains 16 residues. CDR3 protein: CASSFSGTSPYNEQFF. CDR3 DNA: TGTGCCAGCAGCTTTTCCGGGACTAGCCCTTACAATGAGCAGTTCTTC.

The rearrangement joins TRBV6-1 to TRBJ1-3; the D gene is possibly TRBD1 (6 bases). The V end lost 3 bases, the J end lost 2 bases, and 8 bases lay between the germline ends. Germline V CDR1 and CDR2: MNHNS, SASEGT. The CDR3 spans 14 residues. CDR3 DNA: TGTGCCAGCAGTGAGGACAGAGCTGGAAACACCATATATTTT. It translates to CASSEDRAGNTIYF.

The chain carries TRBV5-4 and TRBJ1-1, with 8 positions matching TRBD1. The trim removed 4 bases at V and 11 bases at J, leaving 16 bases unmatched. CDR1 is SGHNT, CDR2 YYREEE, per germline (reference sequence). The CDR3 has 15 amino acids. The CDR3 is CASSPGAGGASRAFF. The CDR3 region has the DNA TGTGCCAGCAGCCCTGGGGCAGGGGGCGCATCTCGGGCTTTCTTT.

CDR3 DNA: TGTGCCAGCAGCCCGGCAGGGCCCTATGGCTACACCTTC. The encoded protein is CASSPAGPYGYTF. The chain employs TRBV5-4 and TRBJ1-2; weak D call: TRBD1 (5 bases). The CDR3 extends over 13 amino acids. Germline CDR1 is SGHNT and CDR2 is YYREEE (reference sequence). Trimming left V 4 bases short and J 4 bases short, with 11 bases between.

CDR3 amino acids: CASSEGSRLYQPQHF. The CDR3 DNA follows: TGTGCCAGCAGTGAAGGCAGCAGACTTTATCAGCCCCAGCATTTT. J is TRBJ1-5 and V is TRBV2; D not resolved. The germline CDR1 and CDR2 sequences are SNHLY and FYNNEI. The CDR3 is 15 residues long. Trimming cost V 1 base and J 5 bases, with 12 bases left between them.

The chain joins TRBV10-3 to TRBJ1-2, with 12 bases lining up with TRBD1. In germline, CDR1 is ENHRY, CDR2 SYGVKD. V dropped 9 bases and J dropped 7; count of bases not matched to a gene: 12. CDR3 length: 15 residues. CDR3 in amino acids: CAISGTGGSLVGYTF. The DNA of the CDR3 is TGTGCCATTTCCGGGACAGGGGGCTCTTTAGTTGGCTACACCTTC.

This chain uses TRBV4-1 with TRBJ1-2, with D uncertain. CDR1 and CDR2 (germline): MGHRA, YSYEKL. V lost 6 bases and J lost 5, with 13 bases in between. This CDR3 is built from 13 residues. Written as DNA, the CDR3 is TGCGCCAGCAGGGGAGGGTCTGGGTATGGCTACACCTTC. It codes for CASRGGSGYGYTF.

The chain recombines TRBV4-1 with TRBJ2-3; 13 nucleotides match TRBD2. The V gene end was trimmed by 4 bases and the J gene end by 4 bases; junction bases not matched to a gene: 11. Germline CDR1 and CDR2: MGHRA and YSYEKL. CDR3 length: 18 amino acids. CDR3 sequence (DNA): TGCGCCAGCAGCCCATCCCCCCTACTAGCGGGAGGGGCAGATACGCAGTATTTT. It yields the protein CASSPSPLLAGGADTQYF.

Details on this clone: The sample holds other DNA sequences that translate to the same CDR3. The gene calls are TRBV6-5 and TRBJ1-1, with a weak D call TRBD1 (5 bases). V lost 6 bases and J lost 1, with 9 bases in between. The CDR3 runs 13 residues. CDR1 and CDR2 from the germline V gene are MNHEY and SVGAGI. The CDR3 DNA reads as TGTGCCAGCAGCTTGGGGGGGAACACTGAAGCTTTCTTT. Translated: CASSLGGNTEAFF.

This clone came up once. This chain connects TRBV19 to TRBJ1-2, with a weak D call TRBD1 (6 bases). Between the trimmed V and J ends, which lost 1 base and 3 bases, there was a span of 18 bases. The CDR3 sequence is 17 residues long. Germline lookup yields CDR1 LNHDA and CDR2 SQIVND (reference sequence). The CDR3 DNA reads as TGTGCCAGTAGTATAGCCCCCACCAGGGGCAGAGACTATGGCTACACCTTC. Amino acids: CASSIAPTRGRDYGYTF. The whole variable domain, filled in from reference TRBV19 and TRBJ1-2, reads DGGITQSPKYLFRKEGQNVTLSCEQNLNHDAMYWYRQDPGQGLRLIYYSQIVNDFQKGDIAEGYSVSREKKESFPLTVTSAQKNPTAFYLCASSIAPTRGRDYGYTFGSGTRLTVV.

This sequence joins TRBV6-5 and TRBJ2-5; D might be TRBD2 (6 bases). V lost 6 bases to trimming and J lost 4 bases, with 12 bases between them. The CDR3 has 13 residues. Germline V gene data show CDR1 as MNHEY and CDR2 as SVGAGI. The CDR3 sequence: CASSAGGIETQYF. The CDR3 DNA reads as TGTGCCAGCAGCGCAGGAGGGATAGAGACCCAGTACTTC.